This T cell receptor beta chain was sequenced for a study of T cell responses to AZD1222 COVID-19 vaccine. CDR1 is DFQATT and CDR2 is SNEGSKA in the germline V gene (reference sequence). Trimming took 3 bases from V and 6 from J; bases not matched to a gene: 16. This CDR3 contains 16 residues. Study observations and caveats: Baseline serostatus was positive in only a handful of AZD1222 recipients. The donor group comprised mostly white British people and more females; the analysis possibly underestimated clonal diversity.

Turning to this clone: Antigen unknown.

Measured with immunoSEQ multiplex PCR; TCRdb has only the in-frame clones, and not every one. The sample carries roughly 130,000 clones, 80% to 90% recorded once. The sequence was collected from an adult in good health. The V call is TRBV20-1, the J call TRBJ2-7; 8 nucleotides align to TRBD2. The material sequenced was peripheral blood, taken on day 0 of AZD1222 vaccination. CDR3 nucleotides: TGCAGTGCTAGTGACCATTCCGGGACTAGTAACTTCGAGCAGTACTTC. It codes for CSASDHSGTSNFEQYF.